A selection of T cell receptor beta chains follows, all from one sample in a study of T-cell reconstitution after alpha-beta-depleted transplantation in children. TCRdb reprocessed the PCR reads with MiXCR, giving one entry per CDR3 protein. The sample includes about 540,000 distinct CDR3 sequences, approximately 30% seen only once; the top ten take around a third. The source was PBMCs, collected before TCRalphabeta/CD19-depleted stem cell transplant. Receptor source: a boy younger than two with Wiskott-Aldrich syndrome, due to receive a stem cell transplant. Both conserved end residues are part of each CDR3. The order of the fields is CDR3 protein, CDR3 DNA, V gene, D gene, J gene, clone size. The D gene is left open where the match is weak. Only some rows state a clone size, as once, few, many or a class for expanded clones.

CDR3 protein: CSTAAGGNREQYF
CDR3 DNA: TGCAGTACCGCGGCAGGGGGAAACCGCGAGCAGTACTTC
V gene: TRBV20-1
D gene: TRBD1
J gene: TRBJ2-7
clone size: few

CDR3 protein: CASRSFLKDYEQYF
CDR3 DNA: TGTGCCAGCAGGTCCTTCCTGAAAGACTACGAGCAGTACTTC
V gene: TRBV28
D gene: .
J gene: TRBJ2-7
clone size: .

CDR3 protein: CASSPPTGRSTDTQYF
CDR3 DNA: TGTGCCAGCAGTCCTCCGACAGGCCGTAGCACAGATACGCAGTATTTT
V gene: TRBV27
D gene: .
J gene: TRBJ2-3
clone size: .

CDR3 protein: CASSFRGTGAGYTF
CDR3 DNA: TGTGCCAGCAGTTTCCGAGGGACAGGGGCTGGCTACACCTTC
V gene: TRBV27
D gene: TRBD1
J gene: TRBJ1-2
clone size: few

CDR3 protein: CAISERSSGSFTDTQYF
CDR3 DNA: TGTGCCATCAGTGAGAGGTCTAGCGGGAGTTTCACAGATACGCAGTATTTT
V gene: TRBV10-3
D gene: TRBD2
J gene: TRBJ2-3
clone size: .

CDR3 protein: CAISSDLNTEAFF
CDR3 DNA: TGTGCCATCAGCAGTGACCTGAACACTGAAGCTTTCTTT
V gene: TRBV10-3
D gene: .
J gene: TRBJ1-1
clone size: few

CDR3 protein: CASSHATLNTEAFF
CDR3 DNA: TGTGCCAGCAGCCACGCGACATTGAACACTGAAGCTTTCTTT
V gene: TRBV5-5
D gene: .
J gene: TRBJ1-1
clone size: .

CDR3 protein: CASSLDPITRDQYF
CDR3 DNA: TGTGCCAGCAGCTTAGACCCCATTACAAGGGACCAGTACTTC
V gene: TRBV7-2
D gene: .
J gene: TRBJ2-5
clone size: .

CDR3 protein: CASSLGQGAGYTF
CDR3 DNA: TGCGCCAGCAGCTTGGGACAGGGAGCTGGCTACACCTTC
V gene: TRBV5-1
D gene: TRBD1
J gene: TRBJ1-2
clone size: many

CDR3 protein: CASSYRGWNTEAFF
CDR3 DNA: TGTGCCAGCAGTTACCGGGGGTGGAACACTGAAGCTTTCTTT
V gene: TRBV6-5
D gene: .
J gene: TRBJ1-1
clone size: few

CDR3 protein: CASSLPSTGGTGETQYF
CDR3 DNA: TGTGCCAGCAGCTTACCCTCGACAGGGGGGACTGGGGAGACCCAGTACTTC
V gene: TRBV7-8
D gene: TRBD1
J gene: TRBJ2-5
clone size: few

CDR3 protein: CASSVSSTFEAGELFF
CDR3 DNA: TGTGCCAGCAGCGTATCGAGTACATTCGAGGCCGGGGAGCTGTTTTTT
V gene: TRBV9
D gene: .
J gene: TRBJ2-2
clone size: .

CDR3 protein: CASSFSGTRATGELFF
CDR3 DNA: TGTGCCAGCAGTTTTTCCGGGACTAGGGCCACCGGGGAGCTGTTTTTT
V gene: TRBV12-3/TRBV12-4
D gene: TRBD2
J gene: TRBJ2-2
clone size: few

CDR3 protein: CASRITGTRNNEQFF
CDR3 DNA: TGTGCCAGCAGGATAACCGGGACTAGAAACAATGAGCAGTTCTTC
V gene: TRBV12-3/TRBV12-4
D gene: TRBD2
J gene: TRBJ2-1
clone size: .

CDR3 protein: CASSLPSGMGTEAFF
CDR3 DNA: TGCGCCAGCAGCTTGCCCTCGGGAATGGGTACGGAAGCTTTCTTT
V gene: TRBV5-1
D gene: .
J gene: TRBJ1-1
clone size: .

CDR3 protein: CASSAGQGTYEQYF
CDR3 DNA: TGCGCCAGCAGCGCAGGACAGGGGACCTACGAGCAGTACTTC
V gene: TRBV5-1
D gene: TRBD1
J gene: TRBJ2-7
clone size: few

CDR3 protein: CASSFAINTGELFF
CDR3 DNA: TGTGCCAGCAGTTTTGCGATCAACACCGGGGAGCTGTTTTTT
V gene: TRBV28
D gene: .
J gene: TRBJ2-2
clone size: .

CDR3 protein: CASSLRTSETNEQFF
CDR3 DNA: TGCGCCAGCAGCTTGCGGACTAGTGAAACCAATGAGCAGTTCTTC
V gene: TRBV5-1
D gene: TRBD2
J gene: TRBJ2-1
clone size: few

CDR3 protein: CASSRLEGAPLYEQYF
CDR3 DNA: TGCGCCAGCAGCCGGTTGGAGGGGGCGCCCCTTTACGAGCAGTACTTC
V gene: TRBV4-1
D gene: .
J gene: TRBJ2-7
clone size: .

CDR3 protein: CASRSLAGSYNEQFF
CDR3 DNA: TGTGCCAGCAGGTCCTTAGCGGGATCCTACAATGAGCAGTTCTTC
V gene: TRBV12-3/TRBV12-4
D gene: TRBD2
J gene: TRBJ2-1
clone size: few

CDR3 protein: CASSQEGGNTEAFF
CDR3 DNA: TGTGCCAGCAGCCAAGAGGGCGGGAACACTGAAGCTTTCTTT
V gene: TRBV3-1
D gene: .
J gene: TRBJ1-1
clone size: few

CDR3 protein: CSVDTDRGRAFF
CDR3 DNA: TGCAGCGTTGATACCGACAGGGGTAGAGCTTTCTTT
V gene: TRBV29-1
D gene: TRBD1
J gene: TRBJ1-1
clone size: few

CDR3 protein: CASSLGTSGSYEQYF
CDR3 DNA: TGCGCCAGCAGCTTGGGGACTAGCGGGAGCTACGAGCAGTACTTC
V gene: TRBV5-1
D gene: TRBD2
J gene: TRBJ2-7
clone size: many

CDR3 protein: CASSQQGIDTEAFF
CDR3 DNA: TGCGCCAGCAGTCAACAGGGGATTGACACTGAAGCTTTCTTT
V gene: TRBV5-1
D gene: TRBD1
J gene: TRBJ1-1
clone size: few

CDR3 protein: CASSRDLGYQPQHF
CDR3 DNA: TGTGCCAGCAGTCGAGATTTAGGGTATCAGCCCCAGCATTTT
V gene: TRBV7-2
D gene: .
J gene: TRBJ1-5
clone size: .

CDR3 protein: CASSVGLRGTGDSEQYF
CDR3 DNA: TGTGCCAGCAGCGTAGGGTTGCGGGGGACAGGGGACTCCGAGCAGTACTTC
V gene: TRBV9
D gene: TRBD1
J gene: TRBJ2-7
clone size: few

CDR3 protein: CASSYSLPFNEQFF
CDR3 DNA: TGTGCCAGCAGTTACTCGCTGCCTTTCAATGAGCAGTTCTTC
V gene: TRBV6-5
D gene: .
J gene: TRBJ2-1
clone size: few

CDR3 protein: CASSLEVGNEQYF
CDR3 DNA: TGCGCCAGCAGCTTGGAGGTGGGCAACGAGCAGTACTTC
V gene: TRBV5-1
D gene: .
J gene: TRBJ2-7
clone size: many

CDR3 protein: CASRPLAGGYNEQFF
CDR3 DNA: TGTGCCAGCAGGCCCCTAGCGGGAGGGTACAATGAGCAGTTCTTC
V gene: TRBV2
D gene: TRBD2
J gene: TRBJ2-1
clone size: few

CDR3 protein: CASSVGSGAFYTQYF
CDR3 DNA: TGTGCCAGCAGCGTCGGTAGCGGGGCGTTCTATACGCAGTATTTT
V gene: TRBV9
D gene: TRBD2
J gene: TRBJ2-3
clone size: .

CDR3 protein: CSAPTSGNTGELFF
CDR3 DNA: TGCAGTGCCCCGACTAGCGGGAACACCGGGGAGCTGTTTTTT
V gene: TRBV20-1
D gene: TRBD2
J gene: TRBJ2-2
clone size: .

CDR3 protein: CASSQQSLRQGPLNEQFF
CDR3 DNA: TGTGCCAGCAGCCAGCAAAGCCTCCGACAGGGACCCCTCAATGAGCAGTTCTTC
V gene: TRBV14
D gene: TRBD1
J gene: TRBJ2-1
clone size: .

CDR3 protein: CSVQETTEAFF
CDR3 DNA: TGCAGCGTACAGGAAACGACTGAAGCTTTCTTT
V gene: TRBV29-1
D gene: .
J gene: TRBJ1-1
clone size: .

CDR3 protein: CASSYRDRDRDEQFF
CDR3 DNA: TGTGCCAGCAGCTACCGGGACAGGGATAGGGATGAGCAGTTCTTC
V gene: TRBV7-9
D gene: TRBD1
J gene: TRBJ2-1
clone size: .

CDR3 protein: CASSPSDHRDSNQPQHF
CDR3 DNA: TGTGCCAGCAGTCCCAGTGACCATAGAGATAGCAATCAGCCCCAGCATTTT
V gene: TRBV28
D gene: .
J gene: TRBJ1-5
clone size: once

CDR3 protein: CATSRGSGTYNEQFF
CDR3 DNA: TGTGCCACCAGCAGAGGTAGCGGGACATACAATGAGCAGTTCTTC
V gene: TRBV15
D gene: TRBD2
J gene: TRBJ2-1
clone size: few

CDR3 protein: CASHTPSGSDTGELFF
CDR3 DNA: TGTGCCAGCCACACCCCTAGCGGGAGTGACACCGGGGAGCTGTTTTTT
V gene: TRBV6-2/TRBV6-3
D gene: TRBD2
J gene: TRBJ2-2
clone size: .

CDR3 protein: CACTISWGETQYF
CDR3 DNA: TGTGCCTGTACTATTTCCTGGGGGGAGACCCAGTACTTC
V gene: TRBV30
D gene: .
J gene: TRBJ2-5
clone size: .

CDR3 protein: CCARADREEGLYNEQFF
CDR3 DNA: TGCTGTGCTAGGGCGGACAGGGAGGAGGGACTCTACAATGAGCAGTTCTTC
V gene: TRBV20-1
D gene: TRBD1
J gene: TRBJ2-1
clone size: .

CDR3 protein: CSVEEKSYTEAFF
CDR3 DNA: TGCAGCGTTGAAGAAAAGAGCTACACTGAAGCTTTCTTT
V gene: TRBV29-1
D gene: .
J gene: TRBJ1-1
clone size: few